This is a list of T cell receptor beta chains from one sample in a study of T cells in Graves' hyperthyroidism and ophthalmopathy. TCRdb re-called the multiplex PCR reads with MiXCR, one entry per CDR3 protein. The table includes around 690,000 distinct CDR3 sequences, roughly 17% detected once. Sequencing was done on a sample of blood. The receptors derive from a man between 45 and 60 years old with Graves' hyperthyroidism. Each CDR3 is given with its conserved first and last residue. Each record gives: V gene, D gene, CDR3 length, J gene, clone size, CDR3 DNA, CDR3 protein. A D gene is named only where the DNA matches it firmly. Size is omitted from some rows. Given values are once, few, many or a class for expanded clones.

v_gene: TRBV14
d_gene: NA
len: 12
j_gene: TRBJ2-1
abundance: NA
CDR3nt: TGTGCCAGCAGCCAAGAAAGAAATGAGCAGTTCTTC
CDR3aa: CASSQERNEQFF

v_gene: TRBV11-2
d_gene: NA
len: 18
j_gene: TRBJ1-1
abundance: NA
CDR3nt: TGTGCCAGCAGCCACGTGACTGGGTCAGGGGCCTTTCCAGGGGAAGCTTTCTTT
CDR3aa: CASSHVTGSGAFPGEAFF

v_gene: TRBV4-1
d_gene: NA
len: 14
j_gene: TRBJ2-7
abundance: NA
CDR3nt: TGCGCCAGCAGCCAAGCTGGGCGCTCCTACGAGCAGTACTTC
CDR3aa: CASSQAGRSYEQYF

v_gene: TRBV27
d_gene: TRBD1
len: 15
j_gene: TRBJ2-1
abundance: many
CDR3nt: TGTGCCAGCAGTTTGGACAGGGGGCCCTACAATGAGCAGTTCTTC
CDR3aa: CASSLDRGPYNEQFF

v_gene: TRBV4-1
d_gene: NA
len: 15
j_gene: TRBJ1-5
abundance: few
CDR3nt: TGCGCCAGCAGCCAAGCTCAGGGGAGCAATCAGCCCCAGCATTTT
CDR3aa: CASSQAQGSNQPQHF

v_gene: TRBV7-2
d_gene: NA
len: 14
j_gene: TRBJ1-2
abundance: many
CDR3nt: TGTGCCAGCAGCTTAGAACCACAGGCAGATGGCTACACCTTC
CDR3aa: CASSLEPQADGYTF

v_gene: TRBV12-3/TRBV12-4
d_gene: NA
len: 13
j_gene: TRBJ1-5
abundance: NA
CDR3nt: TGTGCCAGCAGCCCCGGCAGCCCTCAGCCCCAGCATTTT
CDR3aa: CASSPGSPQPQHF

v_gene: TRBV7-9
d_gene: NA
len: 15
j_gene: TRBJ2-3
abundance: many
CDR3nt: TGTGCCAGCACCACTAAGGACGCCGGCACAGATACGCAGTATTTT
CDR3aa: CASTTKDAGTDTQYF

v_gene: TRBV7-2
d_gene: NA
len: 14
j_gene: TRBJ1-2
abundance: many
CDR3nt: TGTGCCAGCAGCTTAGACGGGGGGCACTATGGCTACACCTTC
CDR3aa: CASSLDGGHYGYTF

v_gene: TRBV6-1
d_gene: TRBD1
len: 16
j_gene: TRBJ1-5
abundance: NA
CDR3nt: TGTGCCAGCACCTACGGGCAGGGGGCGAGCAATCAGCCCCAGCATTTT
CDR3aa: CASTYGQGASNQPQHF

v_gene: TRBV5-1
d_gene: NA
len: 18
j_gene: TRBJ2-3
abundance: few
CDR3nt: TGCGCCAGCAGCTTGGGCCCCCTACTAGTTATGAACACAGATACGCAGTATTTT
CDR3aa: CASSLGPLLVMNTDTQYF

v_gene: TRBV6-1
d_gene: TRBD2
len: 15
j_gene: TRBJ2-2
abundance: few
CDR3nt: TGTGCCAGCACCACACGGGGGGTCGGCACCGGGGAGCTGTTTTTT
CDR3aa: CASTTRGVGTGELFF

v_gene: TRBV6-2/TRBV6-3
d_gene: TRBD2
len: 14
j_gene: TRBJ2-1
abundance: many
CDR3nt: TGTGCCAGCAGTTACTCGATCCGACTAGCGGAGCAGTTCTTC
CDR3aa: CASSYSIRLAEQFF

v_gene: TRBV28
d_gene: TRBD1
len: 15
j_gene: TRBJ1-5
abundance: few
CDR3nt: TGTGCCAGCAGTTACGGACAGGTCCGCAATCAGCCCCAGCATTTT
CDR3aa: CASSYGQVRNQPQHF

v_gene: TRBV28
d_gene: NA
len: 13
j_gene: TRBJ2-1
abundance: few
CDR3nt: TGTGCCAGCAGTTCTACATGGACATCTGGTCCGTTCTTC
CDR3aa: CASSSTWTSGPFF

v_gene: TRBV10-3
d_gene: TRBD2
len: 14
j_gene: TRBJ2-7
abundance: few
CDR3nt: TGTGCCATCAGTGCCGGGACTAGCGGGGACGAGCAGTACTTC
CDR3aa: CAISAGTSGDEQYF

v_gene: TRBV27
d_gene: NA
len: 15
j_gene: TRBJ2-3
abundance: many
CDR3nt: TGTGCCAGCAGTAGGGACCTATCTAGCACAGATACGCAGTATTTT
CDR3aa: CASSRDLSSTDTQYF

v_gene: TRBV3-1
d_gene: NA
len: 13
j_gene: TRBJ1-5
abundance: few
CDR3nt: TGTGCCAGCAGCCAAGGGTTAAGGGGGCCCCAGCATTTT
CDR3aa: CASSQGLRGPQHF

v_gene: TRBV30
d_gene: TRBD1
len: 12
j_gene: TRBJ2-7
abundance: NA
CDR3nt: TGTGCCGGGGACAGGACATCCTACGAGCAGTACTTC
CDR3aa: CAGDRTSYEQYF

v_gene: TRBV9
d_gene: NA
len: 15
j_gene: TRBJ1-5
abundance: NA
CDR3nt: TGTGCCAGCAGCGTTTCTCCAGGGTGGAATCAGCCCCAGCATTTT
CDR3aa: CASSVSPGWNQPQHF

v_gene: TRBV2
d_gene: NA
len: 11
j_gene: TRBJ2-1
abundance: many
CDR3nt: TGTGCCAGCAGGGACTTTTATGAGCAGTTCTTC
CDR3aa: CASRDFYEQFF

v_gene: TRBV2
d_gene: NA
len: 15
j_gene: TRBJ2-3
abundance: many
CDR3nt: TGTGCCAGCAGTGAGGACGCGAACCCCACAGATACGCAGTATTTT
CDR3aa: CASSEDANPTDTQYF

v_gene: TRBV6-6
d_gene: NA
len: 14
j_gene: TRBJ2-5
abundance: NA
CDR3nt: TGTGCCAGCAGTTACTTCTCGGCAGAAGAGGCCCAGTACTTC
CDR3aa: CASSYFSAEEAQYF